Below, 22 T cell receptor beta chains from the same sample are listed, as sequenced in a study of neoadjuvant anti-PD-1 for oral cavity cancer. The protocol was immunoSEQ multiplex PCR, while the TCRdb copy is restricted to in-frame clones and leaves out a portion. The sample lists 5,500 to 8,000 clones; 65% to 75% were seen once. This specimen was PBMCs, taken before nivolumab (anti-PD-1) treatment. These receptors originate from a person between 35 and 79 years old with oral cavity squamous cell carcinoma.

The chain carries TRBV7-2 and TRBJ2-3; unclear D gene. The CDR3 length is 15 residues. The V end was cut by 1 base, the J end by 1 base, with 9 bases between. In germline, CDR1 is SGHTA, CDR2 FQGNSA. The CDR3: CASSLVSAGTDTQYF. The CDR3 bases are TGTGCCAGCAGCTTAGTGTCAGCCGGCACAGATACGCAGTATTTT.

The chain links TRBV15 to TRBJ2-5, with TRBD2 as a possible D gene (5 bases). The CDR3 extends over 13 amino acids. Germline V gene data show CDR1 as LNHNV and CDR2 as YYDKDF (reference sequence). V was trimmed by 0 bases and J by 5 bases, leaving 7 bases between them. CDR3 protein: CATSRDQRETQYF. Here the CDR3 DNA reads TGTGCCACCAGCAGAGACCAGCGGGAGACCCAGTACTTC.

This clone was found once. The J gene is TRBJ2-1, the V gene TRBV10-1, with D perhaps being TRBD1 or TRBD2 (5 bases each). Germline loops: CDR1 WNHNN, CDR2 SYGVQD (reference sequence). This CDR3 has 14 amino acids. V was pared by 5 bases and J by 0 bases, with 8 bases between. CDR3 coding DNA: TGCGCCAGCAGTTGGGGGAGCTCCTACAATGAGCAGTTCTTC. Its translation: CASSWGSSYNEQFF.

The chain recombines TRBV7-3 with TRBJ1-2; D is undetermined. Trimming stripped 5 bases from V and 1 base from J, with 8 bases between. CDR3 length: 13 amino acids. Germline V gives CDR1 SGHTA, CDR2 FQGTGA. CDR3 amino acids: CASSLDGNYGYTF. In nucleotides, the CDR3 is TGTGCCAGCAGCCTCGACGGTAACTATGGCTACACCTTC. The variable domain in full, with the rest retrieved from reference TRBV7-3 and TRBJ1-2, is GAGVSQTPSNKVTEKGKYVELRCDPISGHTALYWYRQSLGQGPEFLIYFQGTGAADDSGLPNDRFFAVRPEGSVSTLKIQRTERGDSAVYLCASSLDGNYGYTFGSGTRLTVV.

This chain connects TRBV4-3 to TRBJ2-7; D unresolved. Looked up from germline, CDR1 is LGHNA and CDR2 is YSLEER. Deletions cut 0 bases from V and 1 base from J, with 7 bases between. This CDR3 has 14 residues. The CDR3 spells CASSQDFTSYEQYF. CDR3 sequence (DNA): TGCGCCAGCAGCCAAGATTTCACATCCTACGAGCAGTACTTC.

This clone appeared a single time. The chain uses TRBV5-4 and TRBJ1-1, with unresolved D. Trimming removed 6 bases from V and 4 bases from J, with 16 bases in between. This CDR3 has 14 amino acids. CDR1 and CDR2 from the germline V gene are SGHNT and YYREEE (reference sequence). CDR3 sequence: CASTPNRLSTEAFF. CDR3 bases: TGTGCCAGCACCCCTAACAGACTCAGCACTGAAGCTTTCTTT.

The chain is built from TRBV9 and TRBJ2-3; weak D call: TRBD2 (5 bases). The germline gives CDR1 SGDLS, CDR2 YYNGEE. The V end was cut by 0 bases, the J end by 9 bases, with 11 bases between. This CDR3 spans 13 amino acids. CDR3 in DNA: TGTGCCAGCAGCGTAGAACTAGAAGGGACGCAGTATTTT. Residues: CASSVELEGTQYF.

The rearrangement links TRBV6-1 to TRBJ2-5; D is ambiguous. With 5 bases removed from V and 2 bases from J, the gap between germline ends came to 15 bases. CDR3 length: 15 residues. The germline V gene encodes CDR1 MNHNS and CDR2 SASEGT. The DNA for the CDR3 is TGTGCCAGCAGTCTCTACCTAGTTGCACAAGAGACCCAGTACTTC. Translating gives CASSLYLVAQETQYF.

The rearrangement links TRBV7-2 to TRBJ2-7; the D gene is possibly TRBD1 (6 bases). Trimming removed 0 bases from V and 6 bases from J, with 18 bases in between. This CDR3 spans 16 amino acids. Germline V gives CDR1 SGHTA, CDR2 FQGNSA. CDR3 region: CASSLAGQSHRLEQYF. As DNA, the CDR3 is TGTGCCAGCAGCTTAGCCGGACAGTCCCATCGGCTCGAGCAGTACTTC.

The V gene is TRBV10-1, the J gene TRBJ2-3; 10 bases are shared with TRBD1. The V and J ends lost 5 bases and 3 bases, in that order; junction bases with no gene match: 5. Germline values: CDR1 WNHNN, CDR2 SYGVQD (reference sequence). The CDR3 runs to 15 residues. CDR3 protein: CASSKGQGRTDTQYF. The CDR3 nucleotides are TGCGCCAGCAGTAAGGGACAGGGGAGGACAGATACGCAGTATTTT.

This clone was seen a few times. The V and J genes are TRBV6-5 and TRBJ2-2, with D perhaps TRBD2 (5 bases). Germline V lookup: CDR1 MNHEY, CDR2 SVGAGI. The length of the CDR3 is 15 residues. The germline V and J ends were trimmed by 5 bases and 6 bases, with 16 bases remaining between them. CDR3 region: CASSAESGIPGELFF. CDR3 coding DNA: TGTGCCAGCAGTGCCGAGTCGGGGATCCCCGGGGAGCTGTTTTTT.

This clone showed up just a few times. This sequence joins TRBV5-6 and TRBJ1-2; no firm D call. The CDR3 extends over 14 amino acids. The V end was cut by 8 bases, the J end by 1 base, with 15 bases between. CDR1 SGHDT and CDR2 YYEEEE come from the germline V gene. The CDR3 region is CASGRWQINYGYTF. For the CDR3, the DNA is TGTGCCAGTGGGAGATGGCAGATTAACTATGGCTACACCTTC. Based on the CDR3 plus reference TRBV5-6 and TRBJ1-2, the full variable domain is DAGVTQSPTHLIKTRGQQVTLRCSPKSGHDTVSWYQQALGQGPQFIFQYYEEEERQRGNFPDRFSGHQFPNYSSELNVNALLLGDSALYLCASGRWQINYGYTFGSGTRLTVV.

CDR3 DNA: TGCAGCGTCGGACAGGGGGGCACTGAAGCTTTCTTT. This encodes CSVGQGGTEAFF. This chain uses TRBV29-1 with TRBJ1-1; TRBD1 agrees at 10 bases. The CDR3 runs 12 residues. Trimming at V came to 6 bases and at J to 4 bases, leaving 2 bases not matched to a gene. Germline values: CDR1 SQVTM, CDR2 ANQGSEA.

The CDR3 DNA reads TGCAGCGCAGAGGGGGGTAGGGATAATAGTGAGCAGTTCTTC. Translating it yields CSAEGGRDNSEQFF. V usage is TRBV29-1 and J usage is TRBJ2-1; the D gene could be TRBD1 or TRBD2 (6 bases each). Germline V lookup: CDR1 SQVTM, CDR2 ANQGSEA. CDR3 length: 14 amino acids. Trimming removed 7 bases at V and 9 bases at J, with 22 bases between.

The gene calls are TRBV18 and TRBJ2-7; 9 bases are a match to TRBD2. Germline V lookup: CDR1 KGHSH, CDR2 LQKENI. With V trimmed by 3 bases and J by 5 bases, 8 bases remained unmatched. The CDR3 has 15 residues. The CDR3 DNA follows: TGTGCCAGCTCACCCGCGGGGGGGCCGGTACACGAGCAGTACTTC. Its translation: CASSPAGGPVHEQYF.

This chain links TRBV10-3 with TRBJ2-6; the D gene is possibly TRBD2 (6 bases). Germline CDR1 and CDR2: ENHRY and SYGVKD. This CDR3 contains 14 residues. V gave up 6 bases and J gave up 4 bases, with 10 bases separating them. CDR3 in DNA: TGTGCCATCAGCGCCAGCGGGGGGGCCAACGTCCTGACTTTC. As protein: CAISASGGANVLTF.

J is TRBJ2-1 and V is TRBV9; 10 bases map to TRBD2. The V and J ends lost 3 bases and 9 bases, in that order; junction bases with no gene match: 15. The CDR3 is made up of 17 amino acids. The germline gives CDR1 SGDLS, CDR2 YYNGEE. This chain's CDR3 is CASSDHLPAGGLGEQFF. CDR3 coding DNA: TGTGCCAGCAGCGACCACCTCCCAGCGGGGGGGCTGGGTGAGCAGTTCTTC.

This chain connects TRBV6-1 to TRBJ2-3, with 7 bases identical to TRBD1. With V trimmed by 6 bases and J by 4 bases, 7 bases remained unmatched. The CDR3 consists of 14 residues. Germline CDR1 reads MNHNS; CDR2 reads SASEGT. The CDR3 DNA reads TGTGCCAGCAGGCAGGGGGATGCGGCAGATACGCAGTATTTT. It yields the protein CASRQGDAADTQYF.

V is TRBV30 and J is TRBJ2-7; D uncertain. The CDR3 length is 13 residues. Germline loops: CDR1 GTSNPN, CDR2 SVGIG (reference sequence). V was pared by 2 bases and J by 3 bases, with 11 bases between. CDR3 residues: CAWSPGWSYEQYF. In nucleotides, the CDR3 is TGTGCCTGGAGTCCAGGATGGAGCTACGAGCAGTACTTC.

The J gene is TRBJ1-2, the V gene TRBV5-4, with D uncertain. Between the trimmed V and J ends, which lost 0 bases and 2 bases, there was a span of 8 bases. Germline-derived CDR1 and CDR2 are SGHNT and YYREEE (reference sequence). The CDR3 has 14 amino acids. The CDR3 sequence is CASSLVQENYGYTF. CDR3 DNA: TGTGCCAGCAGCTTGGTCCAAGAGAACTATGGCTACACCTTC.

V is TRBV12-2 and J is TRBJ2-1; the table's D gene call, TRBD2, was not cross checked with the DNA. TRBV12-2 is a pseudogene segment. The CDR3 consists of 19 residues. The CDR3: CAESRLPAGGPGSYNEQFF. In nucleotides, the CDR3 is TGTGCAGAATCCCGACTGCCAGCGGGGGGCCCCGGCTCCTACAATGAGCAGTTCTTC.

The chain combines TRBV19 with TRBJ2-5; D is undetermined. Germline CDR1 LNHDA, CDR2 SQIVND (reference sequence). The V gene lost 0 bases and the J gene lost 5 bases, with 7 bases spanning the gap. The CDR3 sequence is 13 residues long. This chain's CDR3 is CASSIEPDETQYF. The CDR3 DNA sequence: TGTGCCAGTAGTATAGAACCGGATGAGACCCAGTACTTC.